Listed below are T cell receptor beta chains from one sample, sequenced in a study of patients and donors after allogeneic stem cell transplantation. In TCRdb, the RT-PCR reads were re-called with MiXCR into one record per CDR3 protein. The table shows roughly 40,000 distinct CDR3 sequences, with under 40% occurring only once. Input material: blood, either unsorted or a sorted T cell fraction (not recorded which). The receptors stem from a human donor who was either an allogeneic HSCT recipient or a stem cell or donor lymphocyte infusion donor (not recorded which). It is not recorded whose cells these are; they may come from a transplant donor. The CDR3 runs from the conserved cysteine through the conserved F or W. D genes are given only for firm matches. The size field is filled for only some rows; it gives once, few, many or a size class.

DNA: TGTGCCAGCGTGGGAATCGGGTATAGCACAGATACGCAGTATTTT; CDR3: CASVGIGYSTDTQYF; size: .; V: TRBV6-2/TRBV6-3; J: TRBJ2-3; D: .
DNA: TGCAGTGCTAGACGGGGAAAAGAAAAACTGTTTTTT; CDR3: CSARRGKEKLFF; size: .; V: TRBV20-1; J: TRBJ1-4; D: .
DNA: TGTGCCAGCAGAACGGGGTGGGACTATGGCTACACCTTC; CDR3: CASRTGWDYGYTF; size: .; V: TRBV6-5; J: TRBJ1-2; D: .
DNA: TGTGCCAGCAGTTTAGTCACTGGCGAGCAGTACTTC; CDR3: CASSLVTGEQYF; size: .; V: TRBV12-3/TRBV12-4; J: TRBJ2-7; D: .
DNA: TGCAGCGTTGATAAGACGGTTTCTTATGGCTACACCTTC; CDR3: CSVDKTVSYGYTF; size: many; V: TRBV29-1; J: TRBJ1-2; D: .
DNA: TGCAGCGTTGACCCTCGTTTGAACACTGAAGCTTTCTTT; CDR3: CSVDPRLNTEAFF; size: many; V: TRBV29-1; J: TRBJ1-1; D: .
DNA: TGTGCCAGCAGTTTATGGGACAGGGGAGCTTCGACCCAGTACTTC; CDR3: CASSLWDRGASTQYF; size: .; V: TRBV12-3/TRBV12-4; J: TRBJ2-5; D: TRBD1
DNA: TGCGCCAGCAGCTTGGACAACACAGATACGCAGTATTTT; CDR3: CASSLDNTDTQYF; size: few; V: TRBV5-1; J: TRBJ2-3; D: .
DNA: TGTGCCAGCAGCTTTACCCTGTACCAAGAGACCCAGTACTTC; CDR3: CASSFTLYQETQYF; size: .; V: TRBV12-3/TRBV12-4; J: TRBJ2-5; D: .
DNA: TGTGCCATCAGTGAGTCGAACCGGGACCGCATCAAGGGCGAGCAGTACTTC; CDR3: CAISESNRDRIKGEQYF; size: .; V: TRBV10-3; J: TRBJ2-7; D: .
DNA: TGCAGTGCTAGGAGGTCTGTTTCTGGCACAGATACGCAGTATTTT; CDR3: CSARRSVSGTDTQYF; size: few; V: TRBV20-1; J: TRBJ2-3; D: .
DNA: TGCAGCGAGAGCCGGTGGGGGAACACTGAAGCTTTCTTT; CDR3: CSESRWGNTEAFF; size: .; V: TRBV29-1; J: TRBJ1-1; D: .
DNA: TGTGCCAGCAGCGTTGGGACAGCCGAGCCTGAAAAACTGTTTTTT; CDR3: CASSVGTAEPEKLFF; size: .; V: TRBV9; J: TRBJ1-4; D: TRBD1
DNA: TGTGCCAGCAGCTTGACACGGTTCCAAGAGACCCAGTACTTC; CDR3: CASSLTRFQETQYF; size: .; V: TRBV7-8; J: TRBJ2-5; D: .
DNA: TGCAGTGCTAGAGGGACTAGCGGGTTTGCAGATACGCAGTATTTT; CDR3: CSARGTSGFADTQYF; size: .; V: TRBV20-1; J: TRBJ2-3; D: TRBD2
DNA: TGTGCCAGCAGCCTCCCGGGACTAGCGGGAGAGGCGGGGGAGCTGTTTTTT; CDR3: CASSLPGLAGEAGELFF; size: few; V: TRBV5-6; J: TRBJ2-2; D: TRBD2
DNA: TGCAGTGCTAGCTTCCCTTCTACTCCCTCTGGGGCCAACGTCCTGACTTTC; CDR3: CSASFPSTPSGANVLTF; size: .; V: TRBV20-1; J: TRBJ2-6; D: .
DNA: TGTGCCAGCAGTTACGGGTGGGGCGTTAACTATGGCTACACCTTC; CDR3: CASSYGWGVNYGYTF; size: many; V: TRBV6-5; J: TRBJ1-2; D: .
DNA: TGTGCCATCAAAAGCGGGAGTTCGTCCTACGAGCAGTACTTC; CDR3: CAIKSGSSSYEQYF; size: once; V: TRBV10-3; J: TRBJ2-7; D: TRBD2
DNA: TGTGCCAGCAGACCAGGGGGCGCGATTAATACGCAGTATTTT; CDR3: CASRPGGAINTQYF; size: .; V: TRBV6-1; J: TRBJ2-3; D: TRBD1
DNA: TGCGCCAGCAGCCATCGAATGGTCCTCCTCTCCCATACGCAGTATTTT; CDR3: CASSHRMVLLSHTQYF; size: few; V: TRBV4-1; J: TRBJ2-3; D: .
DNA: TGTGCCAGCAGTCCACCCCAAGGACTAACCGGGGAGCTGTTTTTT; CDR3: CASSPPQGLTGELFF; size: few; V: TRBV28; J: TRBJ2-2; D: .
DNA: TGCGCCAGCAGCCAAGTGTTGCCCACTGAGGGCTACACCTTC; CDR3: CASSQVLPTEGYTF; size: many; V: TRBV4-1; J: TRBJ1-2; D: .
DNA: TGTGCCAGCAGTTCTTCCGGCCGCGCGAACACTGAAGCTTTCTTT; CDR3: CASSSSGRANTEAFF; size: few; V: TRBV12-3/TRBV12-4; J: TRBJ1-1; D: .
DNA: TGTGCCAGCACCCCAGCCGCGGAATCGTCAGAGACCCAGTACTTC; CDR3: CASTPAAESSETQYF; size: .; V: TRBV5-4; J: TRBJ2-5; D: .
DNA: TGTGCCAGCAGCTCGACTAGCGGGAGAGTCACAGATACGCAGTATTTT; CDR3: CASSSTSGRVTDTQYF; size: few; V: TRBV7-3; J: TRBJ2-3; D: TRBD2
DNA: TGTGCCAGCAGCGTAAACCCCCAGGGTCAGACCCAGTACTTC; CDR3: CASSVNPQGQTQYF; size: .; V: TRBV9; J: TRBJ2-5; D: .
DNA: TGTGCCAGCAGCTTAGTACGGGCGGGAGCCAAAGATACGCAGTATTTT; CDR3: CASSLVRAGAKDTQYF; size: .; V: TRBV7-9; J: TRBJ2-3; D: TRBD2
DNA: TGTGCCACCAGTGACCCTTTTGCCAGGGCGGGCAATGAGCAGTTCTTC; CDR3: CATSDPFARAGNEQFF; size: .; V: TRBV24-1; J: TRBJ2-1; D: .
DNA: TGTGCCAGCAGTCCCCGGATAGAAAAGGCAGATACGCAGTATTTT; CDR3: CASSPRIEKADTQYF; size: .; V: TRBV12-3/TRBV12-4; J: TRBJ2-3; D: .
DNA: TGCGCCAGCAGCCAAGAAAGCAGGCACACTGAAGCTTTCTTT; CDR3: CASSQESRHTEAFF; size: .; V: TRBV4-1; J: TRBJ1-1; D: .
DNA: TGTGCCTGGAGTACCAGGACTACCCCAGATACGCAGTATTTT; CDR3: CAWSTRTTPDTQYF; size: many; V: TRBV30; J: TRBJ2-3; D: .
DNA: TGTGCCAGCGGCGGGACTAGCAAGCAGTTCTTC; CDR3: CASGGTSKQFF; size: .; V: TRBV6-5; J: TRBJ2-1; D: TRBD2
DNA: TGCGCCAGCAGCTTGAGGGCCGTCCAGGGGACTGAAGCTTTCTTT; CDR3: CASSLRAVQGTEAFF; size: .; V: TRBV5-1; J: TRBJ1-1; D: .
DNA: TGCAGCGTTGATACTCCTCCAACAGATACGCAGTATTTT; CDR3: CSVDTPPTDTQYF; size: few; V: TRBV29-1; J: TRBJ2-3; D: .
DNA: TGTGCCAGCAACTACCAAGAGACCCAGTACTTC; CDR3: CASNYQETQYF; size: .; V: TRBV28; J: TRBJ2-5; D: .
DNA: TGTGCCAGCAGCGTAGGTGGCAGGGGCAATCAGCCCCAGCATTTT; CDR3: CASSVGGRGNQPQHF; size: few; V: TRBV9; J: TRBJ1-5; D: .
DNA: TGCAGTGCTAGAGATCTCAACAGAGCGAACACTGAAGCTTTCTTT; CDR3: CSARDLNRANTEAFF; size: .; V: TRBV20-1; J: TRBJ1-1; D: .
DNA: TGTGCCAGCAGTTTTGGGGCCTACGAGCAGTACTTC; CDR3: CASSFGAYEQYF; size: few; V: TRBV12-3/TRBV12-4; J: TRBJ2-7; D: .
DNA: TGTGCCAGCAGCGTAGCAACGCAGGGGGCTGGAAACACCATATATTTT; CDR3: CASSVATQGAGNTIYF; size: few; V: TRBV9; J: TRBJ1-3; D: TRBD1
DNA: TGTGCCATCAAAAAGGGACTAGCGGCCTTGTACAATGAGCAGTTCTTC; CDR3: CAIKKGLAALYNEQFF; size: few; V: TRBV10-3; J: TRBJ2-1; D: TRBD2